This is a list of T cell receptor beta chains from one sample in a study of cytomegalovirus exposure and HLA in healthy donors. Assay: immunoSEQ multiplex PCR; the TCRdb copy retains only in-frame clones and omits some. The sample has 100,000 to 150,000 clones; around 70% are singletons. The specimen sequenced was PBMCs. The receptors shown here come from a human donor in good health. Each CDR3 is given with its conserved first and last residue. Each record gives: V gene, D gene, clone size, J gene, CDR3 DNA, CDR3 protein. D genes are given only for firm matches. A row's size may be missing; if present it is once, few, many or a size class.

>TRBV10-3|.|.|TRBJ2-3
TGTGCCATCAGTGACAACACAGATACGCAGTATTTT
CAISDNTDTQYF
>TRBV19|TRBD2|.|TRBJ2-7
TGTGCCAGTAGTATTAGCCCTAGCGGGGGCTCCTACGAGCAGTACTTC
CASSISPSGGSYEQYF
>TRBV9|TRBD1|.|TRBJ2-5
TGTGCCAGCAGCGGACAGGGGGTCCGGGATGAGACCCAGTACTTC
CASSGQGVRDETQYF
>TRBV9|TRBD1|.|TRBJ2-7
TGTGCCAGCAGCGATGGGACAGGGAATTACGAGCAGTACTTC
CASSDGTGNYEQYF
>TRBV7-9|.|.|TRBJ1-2
TGTGCCAGCAGCTTTGCGGGGAGAGTCGGCTATGGCTACACCTTC
CASSFAGRVGYGYTF
>TRBV7-9|TRBD1|.|TRBJ2-2
TGTGCCAGCAGCTTCGGACAGGGCGCCGGGGAGCTGTTTTTT
CASSFGQGAGELFF
>TRBV7-2|.|.|TRBJ1-1
TGTGCCAGCAGGAACAACAGGAACACTGAAGCTTTCTTT
CASRNNRNTEAFF
>TRBV23-1|TRBD1|.|TRBJ1-5
TGCGCCAGCAGTCGAATGAGACAGGGAGAATGGAATCAGCCCCAGCATTTT
CASSRMRQGEWNQPQHF
>TRBV4-1|.|.|TRBJ2-1
TGCGCCAGCAGCCAAGGGGGCTCGCAGTTCTTC
CASSQGGSQFF
>TRBV19|.|.|TRBJ1-2
TGTGCCAGTAGTATGGACTCAGGCAACTATGGCTACACCTTC
CASSMDSGNYGYTF
>TRBV20-1|TRBD1|few|TRBJ1-1
TGCAGTGCAACAGGGGTCACTGAAGCTTTCTTT
CSATGVTEAFF
>TRBV27|TRBD1|.|TRBJ2-7
TGTGCCAGCAGTTGGACAGGGTACTACGAGCAGTACTTC
CASSWTGYYEQYF
>TRBV2|.|.|TRBJ1-1
TGTGCCAGATTTGACAGGGAAGCTTTCTTT
CARFDREAFF
>TRBV9|.|.|TRBJ2-5
TGTGCCAGCAGCGTAGCTGGCGGCCTGCGGGAGACCCAGTACTTC
CASSVAGGLRETQYF
>TRBV6-1|TRBD1|.|TRBJ1-1
TGTGCCCATAAAGAAACAGGGGGCACTGAAGCTTTCTTT
CAHKETGGTEAFF
>TRBV27|TRBD1|.|TRBJ1-4
TGTGCCAGCAGTCCCCGACCGGGACAGGCGGAGGGTCCGAAAAAACTGTTTTTT
CASSPRPGQAEGPKKLFF
>TRBV6-6|.|.|TRBJ2-7
TGTGCCAGCAGTTACGGGACAAACTCCTACGAGCAGTACTTC
CASSYGTNSYEQYF